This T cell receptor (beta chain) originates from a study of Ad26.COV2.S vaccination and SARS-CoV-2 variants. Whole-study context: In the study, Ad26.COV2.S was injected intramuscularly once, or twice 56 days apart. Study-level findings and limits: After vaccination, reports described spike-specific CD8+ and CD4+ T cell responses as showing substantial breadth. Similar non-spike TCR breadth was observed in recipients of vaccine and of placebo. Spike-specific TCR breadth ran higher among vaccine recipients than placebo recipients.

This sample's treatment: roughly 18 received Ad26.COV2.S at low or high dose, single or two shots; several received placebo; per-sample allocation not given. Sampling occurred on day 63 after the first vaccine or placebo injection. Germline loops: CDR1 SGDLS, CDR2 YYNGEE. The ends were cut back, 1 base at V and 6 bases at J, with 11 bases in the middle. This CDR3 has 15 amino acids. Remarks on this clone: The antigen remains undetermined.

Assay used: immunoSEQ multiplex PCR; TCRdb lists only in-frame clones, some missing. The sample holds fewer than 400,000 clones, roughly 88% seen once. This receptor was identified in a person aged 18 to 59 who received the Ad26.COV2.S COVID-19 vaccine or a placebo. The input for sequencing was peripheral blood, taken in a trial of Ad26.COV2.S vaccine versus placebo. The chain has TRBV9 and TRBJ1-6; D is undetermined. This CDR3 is CASSVSGQLNSPLHF. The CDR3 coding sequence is TGTGCCAGCAGCGTAAGCGGTCAGCTTAATTCACCCCTCCACTTT.